The clone carrying this TCR beta chain was detected only once. Its matching antigen is unknown. CDR3 length equals 18 residues. CDR1 is SGHTA, CDR2 FQGNSA, per germline. V gave up 5 bases and J gave up 1 base; unmatched junction bases: 13. The authors negatively isolated CD8+ and CD4+ T cells and FACS-enriched TEMRA cells. The record originates from a study of CD8 T cells in Susac syndrome. Study-level background: The Susac syndrome patients were therapy-naive, on corticosteroids, or on intravenous immunoglobulin alone at blood draw.

Random hexamers primed reverse transcription of about 0.5 to 1 ug RNA. TCRdb analysed the immunoSEQ multiplex PCR reads with MiXCR anew, one entry per CDR3 protein. This sample has under 200,000 distinct CDR3 sequences, with about 96% found just once. Study results and limitations: An acknowledgment was made by the study that its TCR sequencing and HLA analysis involved relatively few individuals.

Sequencing used CD4+ T cells from PBMCs. This TCR came from a human donor with Susac syndrome. The chain uses TRBV7-2 and TRBJ2-3, with 9 bases fitting TRBD2. This CDR3 is CASSPIVSGGLGTDTQYF. CDR3 nucleotides: TGTGCCAGCAGCCCAATTGTCAGCGGGGGGTTGGGCACAGATACGCAGTATTTT.